This T cell receptor (beta chain) was profiled in a study of blood T cell repertoires in COVID-19. Study details: Whether acute or convalescent, the COVID-19 samples came from the United States, Italy and Spain. T cells, B-cell-depleted T cells, or PBMCs supplied cDNA or gDNA.

Profiled with immunoSEQ multiplex PCR; TCRdb holds only in-frame clones, not every one. The sample holds approximately 290,000 clones; around 90% are singletons and the top ten take 2% to 3%. CDR1 and CDR2 (germline): MDHEN, SYDVKM. V gave up 6 bases and J gave up 1 base, with 15 bases separating them. This CDR3 is built from 15 residues. J is TRBJ1-1 and V is TRBV28; no firm D call. The TCR sequence derives from a man aged 18-30 years with active or convalescent COVID-19. Sequences were obtained from peripheral blood. Here the CDR3 reads CASSTFSGRNTEAFF. For the CDR3, the DNA is TGTGCCAGCAGCACTTTTAGCGGCAGGAACACTGAAGCTTTCTTT.